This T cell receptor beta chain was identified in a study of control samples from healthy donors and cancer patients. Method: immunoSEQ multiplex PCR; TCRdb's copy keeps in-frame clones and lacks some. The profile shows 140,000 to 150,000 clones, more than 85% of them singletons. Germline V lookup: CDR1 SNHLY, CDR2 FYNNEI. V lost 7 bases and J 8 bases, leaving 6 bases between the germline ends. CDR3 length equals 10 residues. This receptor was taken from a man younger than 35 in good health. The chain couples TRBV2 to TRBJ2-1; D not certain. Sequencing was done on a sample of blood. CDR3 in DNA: TGTGCCAGCATTAGGGATGAGCAGTTCTTC. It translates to CASIRDEQFF.